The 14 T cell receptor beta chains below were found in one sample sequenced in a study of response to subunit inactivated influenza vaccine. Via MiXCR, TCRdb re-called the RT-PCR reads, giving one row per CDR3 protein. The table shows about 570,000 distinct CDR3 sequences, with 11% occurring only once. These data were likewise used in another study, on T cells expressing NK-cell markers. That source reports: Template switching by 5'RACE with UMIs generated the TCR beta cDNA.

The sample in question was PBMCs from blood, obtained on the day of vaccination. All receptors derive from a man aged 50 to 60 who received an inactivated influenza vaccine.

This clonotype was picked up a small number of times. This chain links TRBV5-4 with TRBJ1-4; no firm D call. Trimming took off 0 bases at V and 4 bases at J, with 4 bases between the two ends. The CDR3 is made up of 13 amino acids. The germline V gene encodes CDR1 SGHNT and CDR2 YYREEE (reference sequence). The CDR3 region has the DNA TGTGCCAGCAGCTTGGGAATTAATGAAAAACTGTTTTTT. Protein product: CASSLGINEKLFF.

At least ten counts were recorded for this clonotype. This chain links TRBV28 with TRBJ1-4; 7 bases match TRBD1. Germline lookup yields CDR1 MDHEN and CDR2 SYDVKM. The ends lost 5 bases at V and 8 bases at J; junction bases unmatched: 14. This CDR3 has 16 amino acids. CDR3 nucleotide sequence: TGTGCCAGCAGTACCATTAGGCAGGGGGGGAACGAAAAACTGTTTTTT. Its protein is CASSTIRQGGNEKLFF.

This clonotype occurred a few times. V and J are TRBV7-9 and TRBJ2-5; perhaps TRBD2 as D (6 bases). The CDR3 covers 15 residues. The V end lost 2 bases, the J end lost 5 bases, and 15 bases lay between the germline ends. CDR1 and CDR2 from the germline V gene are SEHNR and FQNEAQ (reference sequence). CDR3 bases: TGTGCCAGCAGCTTATGGCTGGGGGGAGAGGAGACCCAGTACTTC. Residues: CASSLWLGGEETQYF.

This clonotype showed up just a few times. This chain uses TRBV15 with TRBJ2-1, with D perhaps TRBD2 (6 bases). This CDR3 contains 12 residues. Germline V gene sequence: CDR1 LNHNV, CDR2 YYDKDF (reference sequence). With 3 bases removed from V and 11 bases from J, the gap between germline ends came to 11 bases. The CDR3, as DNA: TGTGCCACCAGCAGGAGGGAGGAGCAGCAGTTCTTC. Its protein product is CATSRREEQQFF.

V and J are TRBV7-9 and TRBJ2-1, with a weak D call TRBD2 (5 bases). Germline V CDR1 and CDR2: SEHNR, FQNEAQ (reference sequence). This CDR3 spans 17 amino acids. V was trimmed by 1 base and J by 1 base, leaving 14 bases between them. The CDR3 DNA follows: TGTGCCAGCAGCTTAGGATTTGTCGAGCGGTCCTACAATGAGCAGTTCTTC. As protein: CASSLGFVERSYNEQFF.

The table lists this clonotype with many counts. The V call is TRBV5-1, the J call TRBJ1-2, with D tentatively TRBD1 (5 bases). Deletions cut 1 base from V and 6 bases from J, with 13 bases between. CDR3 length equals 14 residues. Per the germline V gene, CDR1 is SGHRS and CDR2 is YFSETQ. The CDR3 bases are TGCGCCAGCAGCTTGCAGGGTGGGGAAAATGGCTACACCTTC. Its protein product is CASSLQGGENGYTF.

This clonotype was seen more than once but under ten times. CDR3 DNA: TGCAGTGCTAGCACCCATACCTACGAGCAGTACTTC. It yields the protein CSASTHTYEQYF. The J gene is TRBJ2-7, the V gene TRBV20-1; D not certain. The CDR3 is made up of 12 amino acids. The germline V gene encodes CDR1 DFQATT and CDR2 SNEGSKA (reference sequence). The V gene lost 3 bases and the J gene lost 2 bases, with 8 bases spanning the gap.

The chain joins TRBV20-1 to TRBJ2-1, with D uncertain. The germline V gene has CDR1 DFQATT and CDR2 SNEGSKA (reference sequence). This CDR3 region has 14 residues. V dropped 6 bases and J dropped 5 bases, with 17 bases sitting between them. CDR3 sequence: CSASVTVGHNEQFF. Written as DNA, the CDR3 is TGCAGTGCCTCCGTCACGGTGGGTCACAATGAGCAGTTCTTC.

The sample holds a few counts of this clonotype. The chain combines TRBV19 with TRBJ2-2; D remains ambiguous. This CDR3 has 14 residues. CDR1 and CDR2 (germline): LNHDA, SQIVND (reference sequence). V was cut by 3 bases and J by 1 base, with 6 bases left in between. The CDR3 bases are TGTGCCAGTAGTATGAATGGGAACACCGGGGAGCTGTTTTTT. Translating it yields CASSMNGNTGELFF.

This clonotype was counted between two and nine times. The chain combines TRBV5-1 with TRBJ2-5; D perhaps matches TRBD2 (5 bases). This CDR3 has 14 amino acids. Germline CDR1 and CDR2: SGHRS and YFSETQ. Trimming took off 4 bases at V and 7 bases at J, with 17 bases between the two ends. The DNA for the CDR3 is TGCGCCAGCAGCGTGAAGGACGTCGCGGGGACCCAGTACTTC. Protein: CASSVKDVAGTQYF.

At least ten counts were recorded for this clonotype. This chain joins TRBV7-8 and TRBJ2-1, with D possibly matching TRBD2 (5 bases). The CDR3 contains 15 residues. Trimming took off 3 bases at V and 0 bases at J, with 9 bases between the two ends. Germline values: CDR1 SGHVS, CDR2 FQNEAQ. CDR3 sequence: CASSFGLSSYNEQFF. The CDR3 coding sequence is TGTGCCAGCAGCTTTGGACTCAGCTCCTACAATGAGCAGTTCTTC.

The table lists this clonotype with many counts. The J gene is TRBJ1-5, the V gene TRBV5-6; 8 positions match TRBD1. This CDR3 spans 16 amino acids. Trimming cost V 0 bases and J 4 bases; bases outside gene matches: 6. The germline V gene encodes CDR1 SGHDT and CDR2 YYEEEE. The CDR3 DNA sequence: TGTGCCAGCAGCTTGGGGCCACAGGGGGGTAATCAGCCCCAGCATTTT. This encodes CASSLGPQGGNQPQHF.

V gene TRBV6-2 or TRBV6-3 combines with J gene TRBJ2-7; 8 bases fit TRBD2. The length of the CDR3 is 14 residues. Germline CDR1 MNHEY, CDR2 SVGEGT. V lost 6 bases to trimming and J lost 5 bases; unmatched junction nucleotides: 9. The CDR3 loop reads CASRGQRGSHEQYF. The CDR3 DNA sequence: TGTGCCAGCAGGGGCCAGCGGGGGAGCCACGAGCAGTACTTC.

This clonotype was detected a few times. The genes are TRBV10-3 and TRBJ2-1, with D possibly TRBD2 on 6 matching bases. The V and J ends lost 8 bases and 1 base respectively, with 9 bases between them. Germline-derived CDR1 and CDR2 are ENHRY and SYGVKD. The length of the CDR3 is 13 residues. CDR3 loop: CAILAQSYNEQFF. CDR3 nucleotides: TGTGCCATCCTAGCGCAGTCCTACAATGAGCAGTTCTTC.